The clone carrying this TCR beta chain was recorded a few times. Its antigen remains unidentified. This sample stems from a study of CD8 T cells in ankylosing spondylitis. V lost 1 base and J 5 bases, leaving 10 bases between the germline ends. The CDR3 runs to 13 residues. CDR1 is SGHRS and CDR2 is YFSETQ in the germline V gene. Notes on the study in general: What seemed typical of ankylosing spondylitis blood was a TCR beta motif built from about 8 highly homologous variants.

In making TCR beta libraries, quantitative 5'-RACE with molecular barcodes was used. One entry per CDR3 protein results from TCRdb running MiXCR on the 5' RACE reads. The sample gives a few hundred thousand distinct CDR3 sequences, under 25% of which show up once; around 17% is in the top ten. The sample consisted of blood, either unsorted or a sorted T cell fraction (not recorded which). This sequence joins TRBV5-1 and TRBJ2-7; D not certain. The source is a male donor with ankylosing spondylitis. The CDR3 DNA sequence: TGCGCCAGCAGCTTGCCGGCTCCCCACGAGCAGTACTTC. Protein sequence: CASSLPAPHEQYF.